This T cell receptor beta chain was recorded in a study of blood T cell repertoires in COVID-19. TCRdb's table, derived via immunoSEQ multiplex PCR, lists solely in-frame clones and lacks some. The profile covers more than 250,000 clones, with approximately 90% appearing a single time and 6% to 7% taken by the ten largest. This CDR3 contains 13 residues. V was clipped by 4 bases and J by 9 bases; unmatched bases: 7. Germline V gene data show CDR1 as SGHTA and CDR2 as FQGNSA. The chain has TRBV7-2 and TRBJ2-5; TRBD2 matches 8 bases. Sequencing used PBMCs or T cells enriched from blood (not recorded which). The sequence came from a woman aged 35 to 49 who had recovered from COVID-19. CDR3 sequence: CASSSLAGDSQYF. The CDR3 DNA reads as TGTGCCAGCAGCTCCCTAGCGGGTGATTCCCAGTACTTC.